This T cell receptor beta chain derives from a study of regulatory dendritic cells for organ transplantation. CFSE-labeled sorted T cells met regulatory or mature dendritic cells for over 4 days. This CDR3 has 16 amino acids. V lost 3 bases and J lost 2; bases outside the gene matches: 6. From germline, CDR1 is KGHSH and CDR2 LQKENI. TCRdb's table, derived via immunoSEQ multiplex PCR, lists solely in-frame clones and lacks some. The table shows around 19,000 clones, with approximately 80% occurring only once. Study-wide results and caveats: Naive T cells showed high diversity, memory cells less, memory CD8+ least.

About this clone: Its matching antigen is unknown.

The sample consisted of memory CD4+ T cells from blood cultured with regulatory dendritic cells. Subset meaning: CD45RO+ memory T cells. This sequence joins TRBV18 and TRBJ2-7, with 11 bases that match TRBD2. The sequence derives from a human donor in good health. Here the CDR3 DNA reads TGTGCCAGCTCACCTACCACTAGCGGGAGAACCTACGAGCAGTACTTC. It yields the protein CASSPTTSGRTYEQYF.